Here is one TCR beta chain with its context. These data belong to a study of control samples from healthy donors and cancer patients. The CDR3 totals 13 residues. The V and J ends lost 8 bases and 2 bases respectively, with 13 bases between them. Looked up from germline, CDR1 is KGHSH and CDR2 is LQKENI. Method: immunoSEQ multiplex PCR; TCRdb's copy keeps in-frame clones and lacks some. Of fewer than 200,000 clones detected, around 94% appear once; the ten largest clones hold around 15%. The material sequenced was PBMCs. The TCR originated in a man aged 60-69 years with colorectal cancer. V gene TRBV18 combines with J gene TRBJ2-7; the D gene is possibly TRBD1 (8 bases). The CDR3 region has the DNA TGTGCCAGCCGAACAGGGGGGGCCTACGAGCAGTACTTC. This gives the protein CASRTGGAYEQYF.